These 25 T cell receptor beta chains came from one sample sequenced in a study of shared T cell receptors in the human thymus. Profiled with immunoSEQ multiplex PCR; TCRdb holds only in-frame clones, not every one. This repertoire shows more than 550,000 clones, 80% to 90% found once; its top ten account for about 0.0098%. These same records also appear under a second study, on human thymus T cells.

The material sequenced was thymocytes. These receptors were collected from a girl in the first two years of life with a congenital heart defect.

V and J are TRBV29-1 and TRBJ2-6, with 9 bases lining up with TRBD1. The germline gives CDR1 SQVTM, CDR2 ANQGSEA. The CDR3 sequence is 18 residues long. Germline trimming cut 0 bases from V and 1 base from J; bases unmatched to any gene: 7. The CDR3 coding sequence is TGCAGCGTTGAAGATCCTTACAGGGGGCGGTCTGGGGCCAACGTCCTGACTTTC. Translation: CSVEDPYRGRSGANVLTF.

The V and J genes are TRBV27 and TRBJ2-1; 9 positions agree with TRBD2. The junction had 17 bases not matched to a gene; V was cut back by 2 bases and J by 0 bases. This CDR3 spans 21 amino acids. The germline gives CDR1 MNHEY, CDR2 SMNVEV (reference sequence). For the CDR3, the DNA is TGTGCCAGCAGTTTACCCCAGGAGGATAGCGGGGGCCTCCGCTCCTACAATGAGCAGTTCTTC. Translated: CASSLPQEDSGGLRSYNEQFF.

V gene TRBV19 combines with J gene TRBJ2-7; maybe TRBD1 (6 bases). The V end lost 1 base, the J end lost 0 bases, and 22 bases lay between the germline ends. The CDR3 extends over 19 amino acids. The V gene's germline CDR1 is LNHDA and CDR2 SQIVND (reference sequence). The CDR3 region has the DNA TGTGCCAGTAGTATAGGGACTTCTACCAATACGGGACACTCCTACGAGCAGTACTTC. Its protein product is CASSIGTSTNTGHSYEQYF.

The CDR3 nucleotides read TGCGCCAGCAGCCTGAATCCGGGACTAACCTACAATGAGCAGTTCTTC. Translating gives CASSLNPGLTYNEQFF. The chain combines TRBV5-1 with TRBJ2-1; 7 bases line up with TRBD2. This CDR3 has 16 amino acids. The ends lost 4 bases at V and 2 bases at J; junction bases unmatched: 9. Germline CDR1 SGHRS, CDR2 YFSETQ.

This clone occurred a few times. This sequence joins TRBV2 and TRBJ1-5; D is undetermined. Germline CDR1 SNHLY, CDR2 FYNNEI. Trimming left V 1 base short and J 6 bases short, with 16 bases between. CDR3 size: 16 residues. CDR3: CASSEVIWIAGQPQHF. The DNA for the CDR3 is TGTGCCAGCAGTGAAGTGATCTGGATAGCGGGTCAGCCCCAGCATTTT.

This chain links TRBV6-1 with TRBJ1-5; D gene unclear. The germline gives CDR1 MNHNS, CDR2 SASEGT. The V and J ends lost 1 base and 4 bases respectively, with 5 bases between them. The CDR3 is made up of 13 amino acids. In DNA, the CDR3 is TGTGCCAGCAGTGAAGATGAGAATCAGCCCCAGCATTTT. It is translated as CASSEDENQPQHF.

The chain joins TRBV27 to TRBJ1-1; D gene unclear. The CDR3 runs 11 residues. V was pared by 7 bases and J by 7 bases, with 10 bases between. Germline-derived CDR1 and CDR2 are MNHEY and SMNVEV (reference sequence). The CDR3, as DNA: TGTGCCAGCAAGGCCGGGAGTGAAGCTTTCTTT. Protein product: CASKAGSEAFF.

The gene calls are TRBV9 and TRBJ2-3; TRBD2 matches 9 bases. The germline V gene has CDR1 SGDLS and CDR2 YYNGEE. The CDR3 totals 13 residues. The J segment lost 4 bases and the V segment lost 5 bases, leaving 2 bases of the junction unmatched. Here the CDR3 reads CASSSGGADTQYF. The CDR3 coding sequence is TGTGCCAGCAGTAGCGGGGGAGCAGATACGCAGTATTTT.

V and J are TRBV12-5 and TRBJ2-1, with D unresolved. Trimming left V 5 bases short and J 7 bases short, with 18 bases between. This CDR3 has 15 residues. The germline CDR1 and CDR2 sequences are LGHNT and FRNRAP. The CDR3: CASGPPTIFGNEQFF. DNA of the CDR3: TGTGCTAGTGGTCCTCCTACCATCTTCGGGAATGAGCAGTTCTTC.

The chain couples TRBV27 to TRBJ2-3; 7 bases line up with TRBD2. Germline V gives CDR1 MNHEY, CDR2 SMNVEV (reference sequence). The V segment lost 4 bases and the J segment 3 bases; nucleotides outside the gene matches: 7. The CDR3 covers 15 residues. The CDR3 bases are TGTGCCAGCAGTTCATGGTCTAGCGGAACAGATACGCAGTATTTT. It encodes CASSSWSSGTDTQYF.

CDR3 nucleotide sequence: TGTGCCAGTAGTATGTTTTGGGACTTCACCGCCCATGAGCAGTTCTTC. It encodes CASSMFWDFTAHEQFF. This chain uses TRBV19 with TRBJ2-1; D might be TRBD2 (6 bases). The length of the CDR3 is 16 residues. Germline V CDR1 and CDR2: LNHDA, SQIVND (reference sequence). The germline V and J ends were trimmed by 3 bases and 8 bases, with 20 bases remaining between them.

The chain is built from TRBV9 and TRBJ2-5, with D maybe TRBD2 (6 bases). CDR3 length: 15 residues. Trimming took off 5 bases at V and 5 bases at J, with 19 bases between the two ends. Germline CDR1 SGDLS, CDR2 YYNGEE. The CDR3 reads CASSPLWRDRETQYF. DNA for the CDR3: TGTGCCAGCAGTCCTCTCTGGAGGGACCGGGAGACCCAGTACTTC.

J is TRBJ1-5 and V is TRBV7-9; no definite D call. The V end was cut by 3 bases, the J end by 0 bases, with 12 bases between. From germline, CDR1 is SEHNR and CDR2 FQNEAQ (reference sequence). The CDR3 sequence is 16 residues long. The CDR3 loop is CASSLSSQNSNQPQHF. Here the CDR3 DNA reads TGTGCCAGCAGCTTGTCATCCCAGAATAGCAATCAGCCCCAGCATTTT.

This rearrangement joins TRBV6-5 to TRBJ1-2, with D hard to call. V gave up 0 bases and J gave up 8 bases, with 13 bases separating them. The CDR3 contains 14 residues. Germline values: CDR1 MNHEY, CDR2 SVGAGI. CDR3 coding DNA: TGTGCCAGCAGTTACTCGAATCCAGGTCAAGGCTACACCTTC. Protein sequence: CASSYSNPGQGYTF.

This chain joins TRBV4-2 and TRBJ2-1, with TRBD2 matching 13 bases. V dropped 4 bases and J dropped 3; count of bases not matched to a gene: 12. The germline V gene encodes CDR1 LGHNA and CDR2 YNFKEQ. This CDR3 has 19 residues. CDR3 loop: CASSLQTSGGSTDYNEQFF. The CDR3 DNA follows: TGTGCCAGCAGCCTTCAGACTAGCGGGGGGAGCACCGACTACAATGAGCAGTTCTTC.

The chain uses TRBV29-1 and TRBJ1-1; 8 bases are shared with TRBD1. This CDR3 is 17 amino acids long. Unmatched junction bases numbered 13, after V lost 4 bases and J lost 0 bases. CDR1 is SQVTM and CDR2 is ANQGSEA in the germline V gene. The CDR3 DNA follows: TGCAGCGTTGGGAATCACAGGACAGGGCCTATGAACACTGAAGCTTTCTTT. Its protein is CSVGNHRTGPMNTEAFF.

The DNA for the CDR3 is TGTGCCAGCAGCAAGTACAGGACCTACTATGGCTACACCTTC. Protein sequence: CASSKYRTYYGYTF. The rearrangement uses TRBV7-2 and TRBJ1-2; maybe TRBD1 (5 bases). V lost 5 bases, J lost 3 bases, and 13 bases lay in between. This CDR3 contains 14 residues. The germline V gene encodes CDR1 SGHTA and CDR2 FQGNSA.

The V and J genes are TRBV15 and TRBJ1-1; no definite D call. Germline values: CDR1 LNHNV, CDR2 YYDKDF (reference sequence). V was trimmed by 0 bases and J by 0 bases, leaving 17 bases between them. The CDR3 extends over 18 amino acids. This chain's CDR3 is CATSRERPGFRMNTEAFF. In DNA, the CDR3 is TGTGCCACCAGCAGAGAAAGGCCAGGTTTTCGTATGAACACTGAAGCTTTCTTT.

The chain carries TRBV15 and TRBJ1-5; D possibly corresponds to TRBD1 (6 bases). The V end was cut by 3 bases, the J end by 6 bases, with 9 bases between. This CDR3 has 13 amino acids. Germline V gene lookup returns CDR1 LNHNV and CDR2 YYDKDF (reference sequence). CDR3 sequence: CATSRVQGQPQHF. DNA of the CDR3: TGTGCCACCAGCAGGGTACAGGGTCAGCCCCAGCATTTT.

This clone came up once. The chain couples TRBV6-1 to TRBJ1-6; no reliable D call. The CDR3 totals 13 residues. The germline V gene encodes CDR1 MNHNS and CDR2 SASEGT. V gave up 6 bases and J gave up 12 bases, with 15 bases separating them. CDR3 DNA: TGTGCCAGCAGCGCCAACAGACGGCAACCCCTCCACTTT. It encodes CASSANRRQPLHF.

The chain carries TRBV7-8 and TRBJ1-6, with 9 bases fitting TRBD1. Germline trimming cut 3 bases from V and 0 bases from J; bases unmatched to any gene: 0. The CDR3 contains 16 residues. Germline V lookup: CDR1 SGHVS, CDR2 FQNEAQ. CDR3 DNA: TGTGCCAGCAGCTTGGACAGGGGCTCCTATAATTCACCCCTCCACTTT. It codes for CASSLDRGSYNSPLHF. The full variable domain, with the rest looked up from reference TRBV7-8 and TRBJ1-6, is GAGVSQSPRYKVAKRGQDVALRCDPISGHVSLFWYQQALGQGPEFLTYFQNEAQLDKSGLPSDRFFAERPEGSVSTLKIQRTQQEDSAVYLCASSLDRGSYNSPLHFGNGTRLTVT.

The chain carries TRBV6-6 and TRBJ1-5, with a possible D match to TRBD1 (5 bases). The germline gives CDR1 MNHNY, CDR2 SVGAGI (reference sequence). V gave up 2 bases and J gave up 7 bases, with 12 bases separating them. The CDR3 contains 14 residues. CDR3 protein: CASSYARGGQPQHF. The CDR3 DNA reads as TGTGCCAGCAGTTACGCGAGGGGAGGACAGCCCCAGCATTTT.

Regarding this clone: Other nucleotide sequences in the sample specify the same CDR3. The V gene is TRBV4-1, the J gene TRBJ2-1; D call uncertain. Between the trimmed V and J ends, which lost 4 bases and 5 bases, there was a span of 18 bases. The CDR3 extends over 16 amino acids. Germline assignment: CDR1 MGHRA and CDR2 YSYEKL. CDR3 in amino acids: CASSPPRVRLNNEQFF. CDR3 nucleotides: TGCGCCAGCAGCCCTCCACGAGTACGCCTGAACAATGAGCAGTTCTTC.

This chain links TRBV18 with TRBJ2-7, with D possibly matching TRBD2 (5 bases). Germline values: CDR1 KGHSH, CDR2 LQKENI. The V end lost 6 bases, the J end lost 3 bases, and 39 bases lay between the germline ends. The CDR3 consists of 22 residues. The DNA of the CDR3 is TGTGCCAGCTCGCCGACACAACTCTTTGGCTACGAGCAACTATTAGGGAGCTACGAGCAGTACTTC. This sequence encodes CASSPTQLFGYEQLLGSYEQYF.

The DNA of the CDR3 is TGCGCCAGCAGCCAAGGAGACAGGGGTAACTATGGCTACACCTTC. This codes for CASSQGDRGNYGYTF. This rearrangement joins TRBV4-1 to TRBJ1-2; 8 bases agree with TRBD1. Per the germline V gene, CDR1 is MGHRA and CDR2 is YSYEKL. This CDR3 has 15 amino acids. The J segment lost 1 base and the V segment lost 1 base, leaving 2 bases of the junction unmatched.